A selection of T cell receptor beta chains follows, all from one sample in a study of T cells after yellow fever vaccination. A single record per CDR3 protein comes from TCRdb applying MiXCR to the 5' RACE reads. In the table there are a few hundred thousand distinct CDR3 sequences, 10% to 15% of which are singletons. Source: CD4+ T cells sorted from PBMCs, taken 45 days after the yellow fever booster vaccination. All receptors derive from a man in his thirties or forties who received the YFV17D yellow fever vaccine. Each CDR3 is given with its conserved first and last residue. The D gene is left open where the match is weak. The size field is filled for only some rows; it gives once, few, many or a size class.

j_gene,d_gene,v_gene,abundance,CDR3aa,CDR3nt
TRBJ2-2,TRBD1,TRBV5-1,few,CASSVGGTGPTGELFF,TGCGCCAGCAGCGTGGGCGGGACAGGTCCTACCGGGGAGCTGTTTTTT
TRBJ2-1,TRBD2,TRBV6-2/TRBV6-3,-,CASSSLAGGVYNEQFF,TGTGCCAGCAGTTCGCTAGCGGGAGGGGTCTACAATGAGCAGTTCTTC
TRBJ2-1,-,TRBV3-1,many,CASSHLLYNEQFF,TGTGCCAGCAGCCACCTGCTCTACAATGAGCAGTTCTTC
TRBJ2-7,-,TRBV6-6,-,CASSPSEQYF,TGTGCCAGCAGTCCCTCCGAGCAGTACTTC
TRBJ2-5,-,TRBV12-3/TRBV12-4,-,CASRLGRTQETQYF,TGTGCCAGCAGACTCGGACGGACCCAAGAGACCCAGTACTTC
TRBJ2-3,-,TRBV6-5,few,CASSYSTGITDTQYF,TGTGCCAGCAGTTACTCAACGGGAATTACAGATACGCAGTATTTT
TRBJ2-5,-,TRBV20-1,few,CSAPDRRGVEETQYF,TGCAGTGCCCCAGACAGGCGAGGCGTAGAAGAGACCCAGTACTTC
TRBJ1-5,-,TRBV20-1,-,CSASPPLGQRSQPQHF,TGCAGTGCTAGTCCCCCTTTAGGACAGCGGAGTCAGCCCCAGCATTTT
TRBJ2-5,-,TRBV24-1,-,CATSVSAFQETQYF,TGTGCCACCAGTGTGTCGGCTTTCCAAGAGACCCAGTACTTC
TRBJ1-2,-,TRBV20-1,-,CSAPAYPMGYTF,TGCAGTGCGCCAGCTTACCCCATGGGCTACACCTTC
TRBJ2-3,TRBD2,TRBV20-1,few,CSATRTSGSTDTQYF,TGCAGTGCTACGCGGACTAGCGGGAGTACAGATACGCAGTATTTT
TRBJ2-1,-,TRBV4-2,few,CASSQAEGRNEQFF,TGTGCCAGCAGCCAAGCGGAGGGGAGGAATGAGCAGTTCTTC
TRBJ2-7,TRBD1,TRBV10-3,many,CAIKSSDRGHEQYF,TGTGCCATCAAATCTAGCGACAGGGGCCACGAGCAGTACTTC
TRBJ2-5,TRBD2,TRBV7-3,-,CASSPGGTRRETQYF,TGTGCCAGCAGCCCCGGGGGGACTAGGCGGGAGACCCAGTACTTC
TRBJ2-3,TRBD2,TRBV5-8,many,CASSLAVAGLTDTQYF,TGTGCCAGCAGCTTGGCGGTAGCGGGACTGACAGATACGCAGTATTTT
TRBJ1-5,-,TRBV7-2,few,CASSLSGVGGNQPQHF,TGTGCCAGCAGCTTATCCGGAGTTGGAGGCAATCAGCCCCAGCATTTT
TRBJ2-2,TRBD2,TRBV20-1,many,CSARVGGLAGVSTNTGELFF,TGCAGTGCTAGGGTGGGGGGACTAGCGGGAGTTTCGACGAACACCGGGGAGCTGTTTTTT
TRBJ2-7,-,TRBV20-1,many,CSAERDGFSYEQYF,TGCAGTGCAGAGAGGGACGGATTCTCCTACGAGCAGTACTTC
TRBJ2-5,TRBD2,TRBV12-3/TRBV12-4,-,CASTPGGGRETQYF,TGTGCCAGCACCCCCGGCGGGGGGCGGGAGACCCAGTACTTC
TRBJ2-3,-,TRBV7-6,few,CASSLFEFTDTQYF,TGTGCCAGCAGCTTATTTGAGTTCACAGATACGCAGTATTTT
TRBJ1-5,TRBD1,TRBV5-1,few,CASSLDAGGGQPQHF,TGCGCCAGCAGCTTGGACGCAGGGGGCGGGCAGCCCCAGCATTTT
TRBJ1-2,-,TRBV7-2,few,CASSPRVRTVNYGYTF,TGTGCCAGCAGCCCCAGGGTTCGGACAGTTAACTATGGCTACACCTTC
TRBJ2-7,TRBD1,TRBV27,few,CASMDRTNTQYF,TGTGCCTCCATGGACAGGACGAACACTCAGTACTTC
TRBJ2-1,-,TRBV20-1,-,CSARDQGGRQFF,TGCAGTGCTAGAGATCAGGGGGGGCGACAGTTCTTC
TRBJ2-5,-,TRBV10-3,-,CASPTSLPLIETQYF,TGTGCCAGCCCCACCTCCTTGCCGCTAATAGAGACCCAGTACTTC
TRBJ2-1,TRBD2,TRBV11-2,-,CASSSRWQREGHNEQFF,TGTGCCAGCAGCTCAAGGTGGCAGCGGGAGGGCCACAATGAGCAGTTCTTC
TRBJ2-5,-,TRBV2,few,CASSHREGETQYF,TGTGCCAGCAGCCACAGGGAGGGCGAGACCCAGTACTTC
TRBJ2-7,TRBD2,TRBV7-2,few,CASSLTSGLYEQYF,TGTGCCAGCAGCTTAACTAGCGGACTCTACGAGCAGTACTTC
TRBJ1-6,-,TRBV7-2,-,CASSLLVPSLHF,TGTGCCAGCAGTTTGTTGGTCCCGTCCCTCCACTTT
TRBJ2-1,-,TRBV20-1,many,CSARGTPFQFF,TGCAGTGCTAGAGGGACCCCGTTCCAGTTCTTC
TRBJ2-7,TRBD2,TRBV12-3/TRBV12-4,-,CASSRSGTSAYEQYF,TGTGCCAGCAGTCGATCCGGGACTAGCGCCTACGAGCAGTACTTC
TRBJ2-1,-,TRBV7-2,few,CASSLAQRTNEQFF,TGTGCCAGCAGCTTAGCCCAGCGGACTAATGAGCAGTTCTTC
TRBJ2-3,TRBD2,TRBV6-2/TRBV6-3,-,CASRTSGSPTDTQYF,TGTGCCAGCAGAACTAGCGGAAGCCCCACAGATACGCAGTATTTT
TRBJ2-2,-,TRBV6-1,-,CASSRGPGGTGELFF,TGTGCCAGCAGTCGGGGCCCCGGGGGCACCGGGGAGCTGTTTTTT
TRBJ2-3,TRBD1,TRBV6-1,few,CASSEHSGQGPGPYF,TGTGCCAGCAGTGAACATTCGGGACAGGGCCCGGGTCCGTATTTT
TRBJ2-7,TRBD2,TRBV6-5,few,CASSRGGGEQYF,TGTGCCAGCAGTCGTGGGGGGGGCGAGCAGTACTTC
TRBJ2-5,TRBD2,TRBV5-5,few,CASSLPLAGNQETQYF,TGTGCCAGCAGCTTGCCCCTAGCGGGGAACCAAGAGACCCAGTACTTC